This entry lists 26 T cell receptor beta chains sequenced from one sample in a study of beta chain features in type 1 diabetes. Study-level points and caveats: When Type 1 diabetes patients were examined, their TCRB CDR3s proved moderately but significantly shorter in all four CD4+ subsets.

No antigens are known for them. Expressed TCRB transcripts were sequenced after all isolated RNA was converted to cDNA. Produced via immunoSEQ multiplex PCR; TCRdb's table is partial and in-frame only. The table records about 740,000 clones, roughly 13% of them present only once. The sample comprised naive CD4+ T cells from blood. Receptor source: a man aged 18 to 29 with type 1 diabetes.

V usage is TRBV6-5 and J usage is TRBJ1-1; D is uncertain. Germline CDR1 MNHEY, CDR2 SVGAGI. The V end lost 2 bases, the J end lost 5 bases, and 18 bases lay between the germline ends. The length of the CDR3 is 16 residues. The CDR3 sequence is CASSYRGAGLRTEAFF. Here the CDR3 DNA reads TGTGCCAGCAGTTACCGGGGTGCAGGTCTCCGGACTGAAGCTTTCTTT.

The gene calls are TRBV2 and TRBJ1-4; D unresolved. The V gene lost 5 bases and the J gene lost 8 bases, with 3 bases spanning the gap. The length of the CDR3 is 10 residues. Germline CDR1 reads SNHLY; CDR2 reads FYNNEI. CDR3 coding DNA: TGTGCCAGCAGTCAAGAAAAACTGTTTTTT. Amino acids: CASSQEKLFF. The whole variable domain, filled in from reference TRBV2 and TRBJ1-4, reads EPEVTQTPSHQVTQMGQEVILRCVPISNHLYFYWYRQILGQKVEFLVSFYNNEISEKSEIFDDQFSVERPDGSNFTLKIRSTKLEDSAMYFCASSQEKLFFGSGTQLSVL.

V gene TRBV7-9 combines with J gene TRBJ1-5; no clear D. Trimming left V 10 bases short and J 2 bases short, with 18 bases between. CDR1 and CDR2 (germline): SEHNR, FQNEAQ (reference sequence). The CDR3 totals 15 residues. The CDR3 DNA sequence: TGTGCCACCTCCGGGAAGCGTTTTGGCAATCAGCCCCAGCATTTT. Its protein is CATSGKRFGNQPQHF.

This clone came up a few times. This same CDR3 is encoded by further DNA sequences in the sample. DNA of the CDR3: TGTGCCAGCAGCTTACGGGACAGCTATGGCTACACCTTC. As protein: CASSLRDSYGYTF. The chain carries TRBV7-9 and TRBJ1-2; 7 bases fit TRBD1. CDR1 SEHNR and CDR2 FQNEAQ come from the germline V gene (reference sequence). The ends lost 2 bases at V and 4 bases at J; junction bases unmatched: 1. The CDR3 totals 13 residues.

This rearrangement joins TRBV21-1 to TRBJ2-7; the table's D call, TRBD1, has no DNA check behind it. TRBV21-1 is a recognized pseudogene. The CDR3 runs 14 residues. The CDR3 DNA sequence: TGTGCCAGCACCCCGGATGGGACACCCTACGAGCAGTACTTC. As protein: CASTPDGTPYEQYF.

The chain couples TRBV19 to TRBJ1-5; D uncertain. Germline values: CDR1 LNHDA, CDR2 SQIVND (reference sequence). The CDR3 spans 13 residues. The V end lost 8 bases, the J end lost 7 bases, and 15 bases lay between the germline ends. The CDR3 region is CASRQALGQPQHF. The CDR3 DNA sequence: TGTGCCAGTCGCCAAGCCTTGGGGCAGCCCCAGCATTTT.

To note about this clone: Different DNA sequences within this sample yield the same CDR3. The genes are TRBV5-1 and TRBJ2-5; D remains unclear. The CDR3 sequence is 12 residues long. Germline V gene data show CDR1 as SGHRS and CDR2 as YFSETQ. Deletions cut 3 bases from V and 0 bases from J, with 3 bases between. DNA of the CDR3: TGCGCCAGCAGCTCAAACCAAGAGACCCAGTACTTC. Translation gives CASSSNQETQYF.

The J gene is TRBJ1-5, the V gene TRBV28; no clear D. With 7 bases removed from V and 0 bases from J, the gap between germline ends came to 19 bases. CDR1 MDHEN and CDR2 SYDVKM come from the germline V gene. The CDR3 consists of 17 residues. The chain's CDR3 is CASTHPGGEYSNQPQHF. In DNA, the CDR3 is TGTGCCAGCACTCACCCGGGAGGAGAGTATAGCAATCAGCCCCAGCATTTT.

The chain uses TRBV27 and TRBJ1-2; D is ambiguous. From germline, CDR1 is MNHEY and CDR2 SMNVEV (reference sequence). V was trimmed by 6 bases and J by 7 bases, leaving 12 bases between them. There are 12 residues in the CDR3. The DNA for the CDR3 is TGTGCCAGCAGCCTAGCCCTCTTTGGCTACACCTTC. Translating it yields CASSLALFGYTF.

This clone was detected a few times. The chain joins TRBV28 to TRBJ1-2; 8 bases align to TRBD1. V lost 3 bases to trimming and J lost 4 bases; unmatched junction nucleotides: 7. Germline loops: CDR1 MDHEN, CDR2 SYDVKM. This CDR3 has 15 amino acids. CDR3 in amino acids: CASSLSGGVGYGYTF. CDR3 DNA: TGTGCCAGCAGTTTGTCAGGGGGCGTCGGCTATGGCTACACCTTC.

A few counts support this clone. J is TRBJ2-2 and V is TRBV9; 7 bases are a match to TRBD1. The CDR3 sequence is 17 residues long. Germline-derived CDR1 and CDR2 are SGDLS and YYNGEE. V lost 3 bases, J lost 2 bases, and 10 bases stayed unmatched. The CDR3 spells CASSARSGTDNTGELFF. The DNA for the CDR3 is TGTGCCAGCAGCGCACGTTCCGGGACAGACAACACCGGGGAGCTGTTTTTT.

V and J are TRBV10-3 and TRBJ1-1, with TRBD1 identical over 8 bases. Germline V lookup: CDR1 ENHRY, CDR2 SYGVKD. The length of the CDR3 is 14 residues. Unmatched junction bases numbered 8, after V lost 7 bases and J lost 4 bases. CDR3 coding DNA: TGTGCCATCACCGCGACAGGGGAAGGCACTGAAGCTTTCTTT. It translates to CAITATGEGTEAFF.

V and J are TRBV7-8 and TRBJ2-3, with D perhaps matching TRBD2 (5 bases). V lost 6 bases and J 8 bases, leaving 12 bases between the germline ends. Germline V gene lookup returns CDR1 SGHVS and CDR2 FQNEAQ. This CDR3 spans 12 amino acids. The CDR3: CASRKTSGTQYF. DNA of the CDR3: TGTGCCAGCAGAAAAACTAGTGGTACGCAGTATTTT.

The sample holds a few counts of this clone. CDR3 DNA: TGTGCCAGCAGCCTCGACAGCTACAATGAGCAGTTCTTC. Amino acids: CASSLDSYNEQFF. This chain uses TRBV7-6 with TRBJ2-1, with D possibly matching TRBD1 (5 bases). Germline values: CDR1 SGHVS, CDR2 FNYEAQ. The CDR3 length is 13 residues. The V and J ends lost 5 bases and 3 bases respectively, with 8 bases between them.

The chain uses TRBV9 and TRBJ1-1; no firm D call. Trimming cost V 4 bases and J 4 bases, with 14 bases left between them. CDR3 length equals 14 residues. From germline, CDR1 is SGDLS and CDR2 YYNGEE. CDR3 in amino acids: CASSFQGSGTEAFF. In nucleotides, the CDR3 is TGTGCCAGCAGCTTCCAAGGGTCAGGCACTGAAGCTTTCTTT. The entire variable domain, with the rest obtained from reference TRBV9 and TRBJ1-1, is as follows: DSGVTQTPKHLITATGQRVTLRCSPRSGDLSVYWYQQSLDQGLQFLIQYYNGEERAKGNILERFSAQQFPDLHSELNLSSLELGDSALYFCASSFQGSGTEAFFGQGTRLTVV.

This clone was seen a handful of times. V gene TRBV5-1 combines with J gene TRBJ2-2; D gene ambiguous. Germline CDR1 and CDR2: SGHRS and YFSETQ. The CDR3 extends over 14 amino acids. V lost 4 bases and J 0 bases, leaving 7 bases between the germline ends. The CDR3 reads CASSVGSNTGELFF. For the CDR3, the DNA is TGCGCCAGCAGCGTCGGCTCGAACACCGGGGAGCTGTTTTTT.

The chain links TRBV5-6 to TRBJ1-1; perhaps TRBD1 as D (6 bases). This CDR3 has 13 amino acids. CDR1 and CDR2 from the germline V gene are SGHDT and YYEEEE. Trimming shortened V by 2 bases and J by 4 bases, and 9 bases separated the two germline ends. CDR3 protein: CASSFARGTEAFF. The CDR3 DNA is TGTGCCAGCAGCTTCGCCAGGGGCACTGAAGCTTTCTTT.

This clone was seen a few times. The chain carries TRBV10-1 and TRBJ2-3; either TRBD1 or TRBD2 may fit D (6 bases each). The CDR3 is 14 amino acids. Looked up from germline, CDR1 is WNHNN and CDR2 is SYGVQD (reference sequence). V was pared by 8 bases and J by 3 bases, with 15 bases between. The CDR3 DNA reads TGCGCCAGCTCTCCGGGGGCGGGTACAGATACGCAGTATTTT. Residues: CASSPGAGTDTQYF.

This clone was recorded a few times. The same CDR3 can be traced to other DNA sequences in this sample. The rearrangement links TRBV13 to TRBJ2-7, with D unclear. This CDR3 contains 11 residues. V lost 5 bases and J lost 6, with 8 bases in between. Per the germline V gene, CDR1 is PRHDT and CDR2 is FYEKMQ (reference sequence). CDR3 residues: CASSLSVEQYF. In nucleotides, the CDR3 is TGTGCCAGCAGCCTTAGTGTCGAGCAGTACTTC.

This clone has only a few counts. Different DNA sequences within this sample yield the same CDR3. The chain carries TRBV7-9 and TRBJ2-5, with D hard to call. Germline assignment: CDR1 SEHNR and CDR2 FQNEAQ (reference sequence). V shed 4 bases and J shed 4 bases, with 1 base lying between them. The CDR3 is 10 amino acids. This CDR3 is CASSSETQYF. In nucleotides, the CDR3 is TGTGCCAGCAGCTCAGAGACCCAGTACTTC.

The rearrangement links TRBV18 to TRBJ2-7; no clear D gene. The CDR3 sequence is 13 residues long. V lost 0 bases and J 0 bases, leaving 3 bases between the germline ends. CDR1 is KGHSH, CDR2 LQKENI, per germline. CDR3 sequence reads: CASSPPNSYEQYF. CDR3 bases: TGTGCCAGCTCACCACCGAACTCCTACGAGCAGTACTTC.

In its sample, this clone was seen a few times. The genes are TRBV27 and TRBJ1-1, with 9 bases aligning to TRBD1. The CDR3 consists of 14 residues. Looked up from germline, CDR1 is MNHEY and CDR2 is SMNVEV (reference sequence). J lost 4 bases, V lost 5 bases, and 5 bases had no gene match. CDR3 DNA: TGTGCCAGCAGTATGGGACAGGGTGGCACTGAAGCTTTCTTT. Amino acid sequence: CASSMGQGGTEAFF.

This chain uses TRBV7-3 with TRBJ2-6; D may be TRBD2 (5 bases). CDR1 SGHTA and CDR2 FQGTGA come from the germline V gene. The V gene lost 5 bases and the J gene lost 0 bases, with 11 bases spanning the gap. This CDR3 is 16 amino acids long. The CDR3 region is CASSLGLFSGANVLTF. DNA for the CDR3: TGTGCCAGCAGCCTCGGACTTTTCTCTGGGGCCAACGTCCTGACTTTC.

The V and J genes are TRBV12-5 and TRBJ1-1; no reliable D call. Trimming removed 6 bases from V and 1 base from J, with 18 bases in between. The CDR3 totals 16 residues. Germline CDR1 reads LGHNT; CDR2 reads FRNRAP. The CDR3 loop reads CASGLQLSGPNTEAFF. In nucleotides, the CDR3 is TGTGCTAGTGGCCTGCAATTGAGTGGCCCGAACACTGAAGCTTTCTTT.

The rearrangement links TRBV23-1 to TRBJ2-7; possibly TRBD1 or TRBD2 for D (5 bases each). TRBV23-1 is an ORF for which the function is uncertain. V shed 6 bases and J shed 0 bases, with 6 bases lying between them. The CDR3 loop spans 12 amino acids. The CDR3 nucleotides read TGCGCCAGCAGGGGGACCTCCTACGAGCAGTACTTC. Translated: CASRGTSYEQYF.

This clone was observed a handful of times. The chain joins TRBV9 to TRBJ2-3; D is undetermined. Germline lookup yields CDR1 SGDLS and CDR2 YYNGEE. V lost 0 bases to trimming and J lost 0 bases, with 5 bases between them. The CDR3 spans 14 residues. In DNA form, the CDR3 reads TGTGCCAGCAGCGTAGTCGGGAGCACAGATACGCAGTATTTT. It encodes CASSVVGSTDTQYF.